Following are 30 T cell receptor beta chains from one sample sequenced in a study of blood T cell repertoires in COVID-19. The method was immunoSEQ multiplex PCR; TCRdb's version includes in-frame clones alone and lacks a portion of them. The table records roughly 100,000 clones, around four fifths of them present only once. Sequencing was done on a sample of peripheral blood. The receptors were gathered from a human donor in a cohort sampled during active COVID-19.

This chain links TRBV9 with TRBJ1-2, with D perhaps TRBD1 (6 bases). The V end was cut by 3 bases, the J end by 6 bases, with 12 bases between. Germline lookup yields CDR1 SGDLS and CDR2 YYNGEE. This CDR3 contains 13 residues. This CDR3 is CASSEEQGNGYTF. CDR3 coding DNA: TGTGCCAGCAGCGAGGAACAGGGCAATGGCTACACCTTC. The variable domain in full, with the rest retrieved from reference TRBV9 and TRBJ1-2, is DSGVTQTPKHLITATGQRVTLRCSPRSGDLSVYWYQQSLDQGLQFLIQYYNGEERAKGNILERFSAQQFPDLHSELNLSSLELGDSALYFCASSEEQGNGYTFGSGTRLTVV.

The V gene is TRBV29-1, the J gene TRBJ2-7; maybe TRBD1 (6 bases). Trimming stripped 7 bases from V and 6 bases from J, with 16 bases between. The CDR3 is made up of 12 amino acids. The germline gives CDR1 SQVTM, CDR2 ANQGSEA. For the CDR3, the DNA is TGCAGCGCTATTACAGGGACGGCCGAGCAGTACTTC. This encodes CSAITGTAEQYF.

This chain links TRBV11-3 with TRBJ2-3; 8 nucleotides match TRBD1. CDR3 length equals 14 residues. In germline, CDR1 is SGHNT, CDR2 YENEEA. V gave up 2 bases and J gave up 2 bases; unmatched junction bases: 0. CDR3 in amino acids: CASSLQGATDTQYF. CDR3 DNA sequence: TGTGCCAGCAGCTTACAGGGGGCCACAGATACGCAGTATTTT.

This clone was recorded once. This chain uses TRBV19 with TRBJ2-7, with 7 nucleotides matching TRBD2. This CDR3 has 13 amino acids. The germline CDR1 and CDR2 sequences are LNHDA and SQIVND (reference sequence). V dropped 3 bases and J dropped 7; count of bases not matched to a gene: 6. CDR3 region: CASSIVQGGEQYF. CDR3 sequence (DNA): TGTGCCAGTAGTATTGTTCAGGGAGGGGAGCAGTACTTC.

This chain links TRBV19 with TRBJ2-7, with D perhaps TRBD1 (6 bases). Germline values: CDR1 LNHDA, CDR2 SQIVND (reference sequence). V was pared by 6 bases and J by 2 bases, with 14 bases between. The CDR3 consists of 14 residues. The CDR3, as DNA: TGTGCCAGTAGCACAGGACAGCCCCCCTACGAGCAGTACTTC. Translated: CASSTGQPPYEQYF.

This chain uses TRBV4-1 with TRBJ1-2; no clear D. Deletions cut 3 bases from V and 8 bases from J, with 16 bases between. The CDR3 loop spans 14 amino acids. The V gene's germline CDR1 is MGHRA and CDR2 YSYEKL. This CDR3 reads CASSQELSLEGYTF. CDR3 bases: TGCGCCAGCAGCCAGGAGCTTTCGTTAGAGGGCTACACCTTC.

The chain uses TRBV7-9 and TRBJ2-7, with TRBD2 as a possible D gene (6 bases). The CDR3 extends over 14 amino acids. Trimming shortened V by 5 bases and J by 5 bases, and 16 bases separated the two germline ends. Germline V gives CDR1 SEHNR, CDR2 FQNEAQ (reference sequence). CDR3 residues: CASSVGLPSHEQYF. In DNA, the CDR3 is TGTGCCAGCAGCGTGGGACTCCCCAGCCACGAGCAGTACTTC.

This clone showed up just a few times. This chain links TRBV7-3 with TRBJ2-2; perhaps TRBD2 as D (5 bases). The V and J ends lost 5 bases and 2 bases respectively, with 12 bases between them. Germline V CDR1 and CDR2: SGHTA, FQGTGA. The CDR3 runs to 15 residues. The CDR3 DNA reads TGTGCCAGCAGCCAGGACTCAAAAAACACCGGGGAGCTGTTTTTT. As protein: CASSQDSKNTGELFF.

The chain couples TRBV5-1 to TRBJ1-1; unclear D gene. Germline CDR1 is SGHRS and CDR2 is YFSETQ. The CDR3 is 15 amino acids. The ends were cut back, 0 bases at V and 1 base at J, with 10 bases in the middle. The CDR3 loop is CASSLERGENTEAFF. In nucleotides, the CDR3 is TGCGCCAGCAGCTTGGAGCGGGGTGAGAACACTGAAGCTTTCTTT.

The CDR3 DNA follows: TGCGCCAGCAGCCAAGGGCTAGCGGGGGGGCCGGCCAAAAACATTCAGTACTTC. Its protein is CASSQGLAGGPAKNIQYF. The V and J genes are TRBV4-1 and TRBJ2-4; 12 bases are shared with TRBD2. Unmatched junction bases numbered 5, after V lost 1 base and J lost 1 base. Germline assignment: CDR1 MGHRA and CDR2 YSYEKL. This CDR3 comprises 18 residues.

Comment on this clone: One junction end disagrees with the germline gene, perhaps due to a read error. V usage is TRBV7-7 and J usage is TRBJ2-7, with D maybe TRBD1 (6 bases). Looked up from germline, CDR1 is SSHAT and CDR2 is FNYEAQ (reference sequence). The CDR3 runs 14 residues. The CDR3 sequence is CASSLGTHDYEQYF. The CDR3 nucleotides read TGTGCTAGCAGCTTAGGGACACACGACTACGAGCAGTACTTC. Full variable domain (outside the CDR3, taken from reference TRBV7-7 and TRBJ2-7): GAGVSQSPRYKVTKRGQDVTLRCDPISSHATLYWYQQALGQGPEFLTYFNYEAQPDKSGLPSDRFSAERPEGSISTLTIQRTEQRDSAMYRCASSLGTHDYEQYFGPGTRLTVT.

Points on this clone: Other DNA sequences in the same sample also yield this CDR3. The chain couples TRBV5-1 to TRBJ1-1; 9 bases align to TRBD1. This CDR3 has 14 amino acids. Germline lookup yields CDR1 SGHRS and CDR2 YFSETQ. V dropped 3 bases and J dropped 5; count of bases not matched to a gene: 5. CDR3 DNA sequence: TGCGCCAGCAGCTCGGGACAGGGTGGAACTGAAGCTTTCTTT. Protein sequence: CASSSGQGGTEAFF.

The chain is built from TRBV2 and TRBJ1-1; 7 bases are a match to TRBD1. Trimming cost V 2 bases and J 2 bases; bases outside gene matches: 5. The germline CDR1 and CDR2 sequences are SNHLY and FYNNEI. The CDR3 length is 15 residues. CDR3 DNA sequence: TGTGCCAGCAGTGAAATGGAGGGGGCTAACACTGAAGCTTTCTTT. Its protein is CASSEMEGANTEAFF.

V gene TRBV6-5 combines with J gene TRBJ1-1; 8 bases agree with TRBD1. The length of the CDR3 is 15 residues. V was pared by 5 bases and J by 1 base, with 6 bases of the junction left unmatched. Germline loops: CDR1 MNHEY, CDR2 SVGAGI. The CDR3 loop is CASSRAGTGNTEAFF. CDR3 sequence (DNA): TGTGCCAGCAGTAGAGCCGGGACAGGGAACACTGAAGCTTTCTTT.

The rearrangement uses TRBV25-1 and TRBJ1-1, with 8 bases aligning to TRBD1. Germline V gene data show CDR1 as MGHDK and CDR2 as SYGVNS. The CDR3 is 12 amino acids. Germline trimming cut 6 bases from V and 6 bases from J; bases unmatched to any gene: 3. The CDR3 loop reads CASSDRGAEAFF. CDR3 sequence (DNA): TGTGCCAGCAGCGACAGGGGTGCTGAAGCTTTCTTT.

The chain has TRBV7-3 and TRBJ1-6; possible D gene TRBD1, 6 bases. This CDR3 has 14 residues. With 2 bases removed from V and 7 bases from J, the gap between germline ends came to 9 bases. Germline V CDR1 and CDR2: SGHTA, FQGTGA. The CDR3 protein is CASSLGTSNSPLHF. The CDR3, as DNA: TGTGCCAGCAGCTTAGGGACATCGAATTCACCCCTCCACTTT.

This chain uses TRBV6-5 with TRBJ1-5, with TRBD1 matching over 7 bases. The CDR3 is 12 residues long. Germline lookup yields CDR1 MNHEY and CDR2 SVGAGI. With V trimmed by 6 bases and J by 6 bases, 2 bases remained unmatched. In DNA form, the CDR3 reads TGTGCCAGCAGAAACAGGGGTCAGCCCCAGCATTTT. Amino acids: CASRNRGQPQHF.

The rearrangement joins TRBV15 to TRBJ2-7, with a possible D match to TRBD1 (6 bases). Trimming removed 0 bases at V and 4 bases at J, with 13 bases between. The germline V gene has CDR1 LNHNV and CDR2 YYDKDF (reference sequence). The CDR3 is 15 residues long. CDR3 in amino acids: CATSRDLSQGYEQYF. CDR3 in DNA: TGTGCCACCAGCAGAGATCTTTCCCAGGGGTACGAGCAGTACTTC.

This sequence joins TRBV4-3 and TRBJ2-5; 16 nucleotides line up with TRBD2. The germline V gene encodes CDR1 LGHNA and CDR2 YSLEER. V gave up 0 bases and J gave up 5 bases; unmatched junction bases: 9. The CDR3 consists of 19 residues. CDR3 nucleotides: TGCGCCAGCAGCCAAGAGGGACTAGCGGGGGGGACTGTAAAGGAGACCCAGTACTTC. Protein: CASSQEGLAGGTVKETQYF.

The table lists this clone with a few counts. The genes are TRBV7-2 and TRBJ2-1; TRBD2 agrees at 13 bases. The length of the CDR3 is 16 residues. CDR1 and CDR2 from the germline V gene are SGHTA and FQGNSA. J was trimmed by 9 bases and V by 5 bases; bases with no gene match: 10. CDR3 region: CASSLRTSGGAGEQFF. As DNA, the CDR3 is TGTGCCAGCAGCCTACGTACTAGCGGGGGGGCAGGTGAGCAGTTCTTC. Full variable domain (rest looked up from reference TRBV7-2 and TRBJ2-1): GAGVSQSPSNKVTEKGKDVELRCDPISGHTALYWYRQSLGQGLEFLIYFQGNSAPDKSGLPSDRFSAERTGGSVSTLTIQRTQQEDSAVYLCASSLRTSGGAGEQFFGPGTRLTVL.

The V and J genes are TRBV3-1 (or the pseudogene TRBV3-2) and TRBJ1-2; D gene unclear. Germline values: CDR1 LGHDT, CDR2 YNNKEL (reference sequence). V lost 6 bases and J 2 bases, leaving 13 bases between the germline ends. The CDR3 spans 14 residues. CDR3 bases: TGTGCCAGCAGTCCCGCGAGTTTAAACTATGGCTACACCTTC. Translation gives CASSPASLNYGYTF.

The chain carries TRBV10-1 and TRBJ2-5; 9 nucleotides line up with TRBD2. V dropped 6 bases and J dropped 2; count of bases not matched to a gene: 10. The germline V gene encodes CDR1 WNHNN and CDR2 SYGVQD (reference sequence). The CDR3 sequence is 16 residues long. This chain's CDR3 is CASSDVGAGGQETQYF. The CDR3 DNA is TGCGCCAGCAGCGACGTTGGAGCGGGGGGTCAAGAGACCCAGTACTTC.

The chain uses TRBV19 and TRBJ1-5, with D perhaps matching TRBD1 (5 bases). The V gene's germline CDR1 is LNHDA and CDR2 SQIVND (reference sequence). V shed 7 bases and J shed 3 bases, with 16 bases lying between them. There are 15 residues in the CDR3. Here the CDR3 reads CASTTGGVLNQPQHF. In DNA form, the CDR3 reads TGTGCCAGTACGACCGGAGGGGTCCTCAATCAGCCCCAGCATTTT.

The chain has TRBV6-5 and TRBJ2-5; 14 nucleotides align to TRBD2. The CDR3 is 14 amino acids. V trimming: 8 bases; J trimming: 1 base; junction bases outside the gene matches: 0. Germline V gene lookup returns CDR1 MNHEY and CDR2 SVGAGI. The CDR3 nucleotides are TGTGCCAGCGGGACTAGCGGGGGCCAAGAGACCCAGTACTTC. Translation: CASGTSGGQETQYF.

V gene TRBV7-9 combines with J gene TRBJ2-5, with D hard to call. This CDR3 is built from 12 residues. Germline V gene lookup returns CDR1 SEHNR and CDR2 FQNEAQ (reference sequence). V lost 2 bases and J lost 1, with 2 bases in between. CDR3 bases: TGTGCCAGCAGCTTACTCCAAGAGACCCAGTACTTC. It encodes CASSLLQETQYF.

The gene calls are TRBV10-1 and TRBJ2-1; a weak D match, TRBD2 (5 bases). CDR1 and CDR2 (germline): WNHNN, SYGVQD (reference sequence). The CDR3 covers 13 residues. Trimming took 4 bases from V and 7 from J, leaving 11 bases between them. The CDR3 region is CASSVPGTNEQFF. CDR3 nucleotide sequence: TGCGCCAGCAGTGTCCCGGGAACGAATGAGCAGTTCTTC.

The chain employs TRBV3-1 (or the pseudogene TRBV3-2) and TRBJ1-3; D unresolved. V was clipped by 1 base and J by 0 bases, with 7 bases between them. CDR1 and CDR2 (germline): LGHDT, YNNKEL (reference sequence). This CDR3 spans 15 amino acids. Written as DNA, the CDR3 is TGTGCCAGCAGCCAAGCCCCCGGCTCTGGAAACACCATATATTTT. Protein sequence: CASSQAPGSGNTIYF.

V gene TRBV6-5 combines with J gene TRBJ1-1; no reliable D call. This CDR3 comprises 12 residues. Germline V gene lookup returns CDR1 MNHEY and CDR2 SVGAGI. The V and J ends lost 7 bases and 7 bases respectively, with 13 bases between them. The CDR3 protein is CASTWRGNEAFF. For the CDR3, the DNA is TGTGCCAGCACCTGGAGAGGGAATGAAGCTTTCTTT.

The gene calls are TRBV29-1 and TRBJ1-2; 8 positions match TRBD1. This CDR3 region has 14 residues. V shed 3 bases and J 4 bases; nucleotides not matched to a gene: 7. Germline V gene lookup returns CDR1 SQVTM and CDR2 ANQGSEA. The CDR3 sequence: CSVDAGTGGYGYTF. The DNA of the CDR3 is TGCAGCGTTGATGCGGGTACAGGGGGCTATGGCTACACCTTC.

This clone was counted a few times. This rearrangement joins TRBV6-5 to TRBJ1-6; possibly TRBD1 for D (6 bases). The CDR3 consists of 16 residues. V lost 0 bases and J lost 5, with 11 bases in between. The germline V gene encodes CDR1 MNHEY and CDR2 SVGAGI. In DNA form, the CDR3 reads TGTGCCAGCAGTTACTCGTCTCAGGGGAATAATTCACCCCTCCACTTT. Amino acid sequence: CASSYSSQGNNSPLHF.